This TCR beta chain was captured by sequencing in a study of blood T cell repertoires in COVID-19. On the study more broadly: Italy, Spain and the United States were the sources of the convalescent and acute COVID-19 samples. The cDNA or gDNA used as material had been derived from T cells, B-cell-depleted T cells, or PBMCs.

Data came from immunoSEQ multiplex PCR; TCRdb stores just in-frame clones and leaves some out. The sample consists of around 200,000 clones, approximately 80% of them appearing once. The germline V gene encodes CDR1 MNHEY and CDR2 SVGAGI. The CDR3 runs 13 residues. Trimming took 6 bases from V and 2 from J, leaving 8 bases between them. The chain employs TRBV6-5 and TRBJ1-5; D is ambiguous. The clonotype originates from a woman between 50 and 59 years old with acute or convalescent COVID-19. The sequenced material came from peripheral blood. CDR3 region: CASRAGGNQPQHF. The CDR3 coding sequence is TGTGCCAGCAGGGCAGGTGGCAATCAGCCCCAGCATTTT.